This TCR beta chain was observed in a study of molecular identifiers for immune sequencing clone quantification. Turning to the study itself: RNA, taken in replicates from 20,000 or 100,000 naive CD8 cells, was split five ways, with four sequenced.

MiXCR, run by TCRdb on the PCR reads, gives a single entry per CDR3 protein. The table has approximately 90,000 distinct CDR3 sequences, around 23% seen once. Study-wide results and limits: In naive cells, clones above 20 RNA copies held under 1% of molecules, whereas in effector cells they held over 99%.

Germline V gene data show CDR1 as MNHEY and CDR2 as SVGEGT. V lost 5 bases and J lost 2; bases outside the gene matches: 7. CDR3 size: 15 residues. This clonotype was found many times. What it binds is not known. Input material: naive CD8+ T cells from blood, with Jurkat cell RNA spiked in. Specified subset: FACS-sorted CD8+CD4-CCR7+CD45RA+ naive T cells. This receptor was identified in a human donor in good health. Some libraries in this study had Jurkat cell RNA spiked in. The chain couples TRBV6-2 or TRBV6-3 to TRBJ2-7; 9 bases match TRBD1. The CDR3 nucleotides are TGTGCCAGCAGTACCCGGGACAGGGTTACCTACGAGCAGTACTTC. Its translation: CASSTRDRVTYEQYF.